The rows below give T cell receptor beta chains drawn from one sample of a study of shared clonotypes between healthy human individuals. Measured with immunoSEQ multiplex PCR; TCRdb has only the in-frame clones, and not every one. In the table there are about 380,000 clones, 95% to 97% of which are singletons. Sequenced sample: memory CD8+ T cells sorted from blood. The receptors come from a man aged 25-45 years in good health. CDR3s include the opening cysteine and the closing phenylalanine or tryptophan. A D gene is named only where the DNA matches it firmly. Part of the rows lack a size; the others show once, few, many or a class for expanded clones.

V gene	clone size	D gene	J gene	CDR3 DNA	CDR3 protein
TRBV5-5	-	-	TRBJ2-1	TGTGCCAGCAGCTTAGGCAGGGGCACATACAATGAGCAGTTCTTC	CASSLGRGTYNEQFF
TRBV5-4	-	TRBD2	TRBJ2-3	TGTGCCAGCAGCTTGCTAGCGGGAACGGCAGATACGCAGTATTTT	CASSLLAGTADTQYF
TRBV28	-	TRBD1	TRBJ2-7	TGTGCCAGCAGTTTTGGGACAGGTTTCTCCTACGAGCAGTACTTC	CASSFGTGFSYEQYF
TRBV28	-	-	TRBJ2-7	TGTGCCAGCAGTTTACCTGGCCCCGGGAAGCGAGCCTACGAGCAGTACTTC	CASSLPGPGKRAYEQYF
TRBV5-1	-	-	TRBJ2-7	TGCGCCAGCAGCTTCGGGACACACGAGCAGTACTTC	CASSFGTHEQYF
TRBV28	-	-	TRBJ2-2	TGTGCCAGCAGTCCGCGGGCTATATGGGGAACCGGGGAGCTGTTTTTT	CASSPRAIWGTGELFF
TRBV10-3	-	TRBD2	TRBJ2-1	TGTGCCATCAGTGACGGGACTAGCGGGAGGTACAATGAGCAGTTCTTC	CAISDGTSGRYNEQFF
TRBV29-1	-	TRBD1	TRBJ2-1	TGCAGCGACGTACTTTCGGGACAGGGGGGCGGTGAGCAGTTCTTC	CSDVLSGQGGGEQFF
TRBV25-1	once	-	TRBJ1-2	TGTGCCAGCAGTGAGGAGGTGGGCTACACCTTC	CASSEEVGYTF
TRBV5-1	-	TRBD1	TRBJ2-1	TGCGCCAGCAGCGGGTGGGGACAGGATAATGAGCAGTTCTTC	CASSGWGQDNEQFF
TRBV19	-	-	TRBJ2-1	TGTGCCAGTAGTATATATGGGAGGTGGACCGACAGGGCCTCCTACAATGAGCAGTTCTTC	CASSIYGRWTDRASYNEQFF
TRBV5-8	-	-	TRBJ1-2	TGTGCCAGCAGCTTGGGAGTGGGCGGCTATGGCTACACCTTC	CASSLGVGGYGYTF
TRBV30	-	TRBD2	TRBJ2-2	TGTGCCTGGAGTGTTCGTCTCCTAGCGGGAGTTCAGACCGGGGAGCTGTTTTTT	CAWSVRLLAGVQTGELFF
TRBV4-1	-	-	TRBJ1-1	TGCGCCAGCAGCCAAGTGGCGGTTCGTGACACTGAAGCTTTCTTT	CASSQVAVRDTEAFF
TRBV10-1	-	TRBD2	TRBJ2-1	TGCGCCAGCAGTCCTAGCGGGAGAAGCAATGAGCAGTTCTTC	CASSPSGRSNEQFF
TRBV5-1	-	TRBD1	TRBJ2-5	TGCGCCAGCAGCTTGGCTGGACAGGGGGAGACCCAGTACTTC	CASSLAGQGETQYF
TRBV5-6	-	TRBD1	TRBJ2-3	TGTGCCAGCAGCTTCACAGGGGCAGATACGCAGTATTTT	CASSFTGADTQYF
TRBV27	-	TRBD2	TRBJ2-5	TGTGCCAGCAGTGGGCTAGCGGGAGGGAAAGAGACCCAGTACTTC	CASSGLAGGKETQYF
TRBV6-5	-	-	TRBJ1-1	TGTGCCAGCACCCTCAATTTCCGGGCCGGGGGTGAAGCTTTCTTT	CASTLNFRAGGEAFF
TRBV4-2	-	-	TRBJ1-5	TGTGCCAGCAGCCAAGTAGTAGGTTTCGGTCAGCCCCAGCATTTT	CASSQVVGFGQPQHF
TRBV30	-	-	TRBJ2-7	TGTGCCTGGAGGCTCCAGGGCTCCTACGAGCAGTACTTC	CAWRLQGSYEQYF
TRBV5-6	-	-	TRBJ2-7	TGTGCCAGCAGCTCCGGGACCAGAGATCCTAGCTCCTACGAGCAGTACTTC	CASSSGTRDPSSYEQYF
TRBV5-1	once	-	TRBJ2-2	TGCGCCAGCAGCTTGGGGCAGTTATTGAACACCGGGGAGCTGTTTTTT	CASSLGQLLNTGELFF
TRBV7-3	-	-	TRBJ2-6	TGTGCCAGCAGTAAGACATCCTACTCGGGCGATACTCCTGGGGCCAACGTCCTGACTTTC	CASSKTSYSGDTPGANVLTF
TRBV7-9	-	-	TRBJ2-1	TGTGCCAGCAGCCCCGGGACCGTTGCCTACAATGAGCAGTTCTTC	CASSPGTVAYNEQFF
TRBV21-1	-	-	TRBJ2-7	TGTGCCAGCAGGGGCACTACGAACTACGAGCAGTACTTC	CASRGTTNYEQYF
TRBV5-6	-	-	TRBJ1-2	TGTGCCAGCAGCTTGGGATGGGCCTATGGCTACACCTTC	CASSLGWAYGYTF
TRBV5-3	-	TRBD2	TRBJ2-7	TGTGCCAGAGGTGGTGCAGCGGGAGATCAGAGGTACGAGCAGTACTTC	CARGGAAGDQRYEQYF
TRBV15	-	TRBD1	TRBJ2-7	TGTGCCACCAGCAGAGATTTAGGACAGGGACGATCCTACGAGCAGTACTTC	CATSRDLGQGRSYEQYF
TRBV6-5	once	-	TRBJ2-2	TGTGCCGGAGACCGGGCCAGCGGCGGGGAGCTGTTTTTT	CAGDRASGGELFF
TRBV4-2	-	TRBD2	TRBJ2-7	TGTGCCAGCAGCCCCCAGGAGAAGCGGGAGGGTTGGAACGAGCAGTACTTC	CASSPQEKREGWNEQYF
TRBV5-1	-	-	TRBJ2-3	TGCGCCAGCAGCTTGCGGGGGCAGTGGACAGATACGCAGTATTTT	CASSLRGQWTDTQYF
TRBV4-1	-	-	TRBJ2-1	TGCGCCAGCAGCCAAGACCCCTCTAAGCGGGTGACCAATGAGCAGTTCTTC	CASSQDPSKRVTNEQFF
TRBV20-1	-	-	TRBJ2-3	TGCAGTGCTAGAGATAAGGATTTT	CSARDKDF
TRBV11-2	once	-	TRBJ2-7	TGTGCCAGCAGCTTAGATAGGGAAACCTACGAGCAGTACTTC	CASSLDRETYEQYF
TRBV29-1	-	-	TRBJ2-1	TGCAGCGTTGGGGGGAATGAGCAGTTCTTC	CSVGGNEQFF
TRBV20-1	-	-	TRBJ2-3	TGCAGTGCTAGAGGAGAAGATACGCAGTATTTT	CSARGEDTQYF
TRBV11-2	-	-	TRBJ2-1	TGTGCCAGCAGCGGAGGGTCCTACAATGAGCAGTTCTTC	CASSGGSYNEQFF